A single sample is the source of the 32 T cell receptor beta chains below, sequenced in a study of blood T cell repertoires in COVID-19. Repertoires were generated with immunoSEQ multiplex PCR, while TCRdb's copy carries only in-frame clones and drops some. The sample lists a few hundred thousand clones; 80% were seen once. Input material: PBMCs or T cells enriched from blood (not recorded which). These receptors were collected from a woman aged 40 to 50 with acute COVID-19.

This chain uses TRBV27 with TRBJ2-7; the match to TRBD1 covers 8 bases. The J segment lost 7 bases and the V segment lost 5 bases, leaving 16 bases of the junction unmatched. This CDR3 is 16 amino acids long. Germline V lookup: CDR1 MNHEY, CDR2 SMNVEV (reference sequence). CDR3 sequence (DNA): TGTGCCAGCAGTCATTCCTCCGGGACAGGTGTACGGGAGCAGTACTTC. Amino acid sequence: CASSHSSGTGVREQYF.

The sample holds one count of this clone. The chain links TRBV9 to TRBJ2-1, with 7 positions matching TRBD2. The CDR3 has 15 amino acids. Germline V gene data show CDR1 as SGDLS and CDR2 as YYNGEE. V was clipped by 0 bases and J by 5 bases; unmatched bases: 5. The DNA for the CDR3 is TGTGCCAGCAGCGTAGTTCCTAGCGGCAACAATGAGCAGTTCTTC. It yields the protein CASSVVPSGNNEQFF.

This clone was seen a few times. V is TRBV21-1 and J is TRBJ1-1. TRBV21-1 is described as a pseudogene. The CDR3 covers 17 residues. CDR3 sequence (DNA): TGTGCCAGCAGCAAACGGGGGGGCGGGAAACGGAACACTGAAGCTTTCTTT. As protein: CASSKRGGGKRNTEAFF.

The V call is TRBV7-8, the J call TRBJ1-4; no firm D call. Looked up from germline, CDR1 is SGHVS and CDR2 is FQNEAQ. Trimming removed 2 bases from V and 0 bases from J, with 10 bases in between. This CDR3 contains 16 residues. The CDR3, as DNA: TGTGCCAGCAGCTTAATTAATCCCGCAACTAATGAAAAACTGTTTTTT. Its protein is CASSLINPATNEKLFF.

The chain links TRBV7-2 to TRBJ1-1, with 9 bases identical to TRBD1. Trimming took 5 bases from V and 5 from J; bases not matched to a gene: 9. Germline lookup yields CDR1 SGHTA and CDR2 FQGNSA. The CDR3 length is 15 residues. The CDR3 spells CASSISDRGATEAFF. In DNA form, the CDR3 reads TGTGCCAGCAGCATTTCAGACAGGGGGGCGACTGAAGCTTTCTTT.

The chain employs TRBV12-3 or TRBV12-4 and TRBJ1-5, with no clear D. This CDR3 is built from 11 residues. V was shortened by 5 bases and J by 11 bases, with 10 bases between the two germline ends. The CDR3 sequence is CASSRGPSQHF. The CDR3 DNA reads TGTGCCAGCAGTCGAGGGCCTTCCCAGCATTTT.

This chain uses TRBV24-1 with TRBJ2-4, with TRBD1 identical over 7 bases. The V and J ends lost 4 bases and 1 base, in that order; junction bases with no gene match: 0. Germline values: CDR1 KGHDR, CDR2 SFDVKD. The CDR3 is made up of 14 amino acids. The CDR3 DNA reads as TGTGCCACCAGTGACAGGGGGGCCAAAAACATTCAGTACTTC. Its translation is CATSDRGAKNIQYF.

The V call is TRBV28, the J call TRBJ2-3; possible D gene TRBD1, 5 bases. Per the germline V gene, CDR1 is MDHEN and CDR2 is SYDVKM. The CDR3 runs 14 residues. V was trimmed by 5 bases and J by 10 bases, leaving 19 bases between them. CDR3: CASSRGLGLLSQYF. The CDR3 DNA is TGTGCCAGCAGTAGGGGCCTTGGGCTACTCTCGCAGTATTTT.

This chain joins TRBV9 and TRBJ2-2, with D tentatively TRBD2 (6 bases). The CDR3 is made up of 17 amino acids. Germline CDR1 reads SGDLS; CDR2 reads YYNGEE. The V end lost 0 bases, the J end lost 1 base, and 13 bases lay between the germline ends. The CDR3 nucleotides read TGTGCCAGCAGCGTAGCCCAAGGGCGGGAGAACACCGGGGAGCTGTTTTTT. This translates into CASSVAQGRENTGELFF.

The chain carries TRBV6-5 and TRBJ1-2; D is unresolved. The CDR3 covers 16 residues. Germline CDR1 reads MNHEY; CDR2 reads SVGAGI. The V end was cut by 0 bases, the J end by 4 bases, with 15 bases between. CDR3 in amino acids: CASSYSLDPLIYGYTF. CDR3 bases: TGTGCCAGCAGTTACTCACTCGATCCTTTAATCTATGGCTACACCTTC.

The CDR3 is CASSLIAGGPRETQYF. CDR3 DNA sequence: TGTGCCAGCAGTCTGATAGCGGGAGGGCCGCGTGAGACCCAGTACTTC. V gene TRBV27 combines with J gene TRBJ2-5; the match to TRBD2 covers 11 bases. Germline CDR1 MNHEY, CDR2 SMNVEV (reference sequence). This CDR3 has 16 residues. With 5 bases clipped from V and 5 bases from J, the junction kept 10 bases outside the gene matches.

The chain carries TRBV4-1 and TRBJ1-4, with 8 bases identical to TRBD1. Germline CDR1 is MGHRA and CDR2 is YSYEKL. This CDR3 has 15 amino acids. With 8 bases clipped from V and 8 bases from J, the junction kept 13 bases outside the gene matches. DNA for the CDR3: TGCGCCAGCGGGGCGGACAGGGTAGGAGGGGAAAAACTGTTTTTT. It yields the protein CASGADRVGGEKLFF.

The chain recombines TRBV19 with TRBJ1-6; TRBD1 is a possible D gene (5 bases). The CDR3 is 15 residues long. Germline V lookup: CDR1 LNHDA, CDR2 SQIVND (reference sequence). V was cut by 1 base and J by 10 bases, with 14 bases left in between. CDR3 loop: CASSIGGRPRSPLHF. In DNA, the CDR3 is TGTGCCAGTAGTATAGGGGGGAGGCCAAGATCACCCCTCCACTTT.

This CDR3 reads CASSVTGGYNEQFF. In DNA, the CDR3 is TGTGCCAGCAGCGTCACAGGGGGCTACAATGAGCAGTTCTTC. This chain links TRBV9 with TRBJ2-1; 8 nucleotides line up with TRBD1. Looked up from germline, CDR1 is SGDLS and CDR2 is YYNGEE. The CDR3 length is 14 residues. Trimming took 2 bases from V and 3 from J; bases not matched to a gene: 1.

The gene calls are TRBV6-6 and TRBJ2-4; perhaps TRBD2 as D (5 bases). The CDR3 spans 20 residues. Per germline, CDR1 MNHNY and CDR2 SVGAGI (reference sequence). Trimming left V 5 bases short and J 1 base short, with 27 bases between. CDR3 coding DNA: TGTGCCAGCAGTCCCACAACTCCCGGGCGGCCGGGGAGCGCCAAAAACATTCAGTACTTC. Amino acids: CASSPTTPGRPGSAKNIQYF.

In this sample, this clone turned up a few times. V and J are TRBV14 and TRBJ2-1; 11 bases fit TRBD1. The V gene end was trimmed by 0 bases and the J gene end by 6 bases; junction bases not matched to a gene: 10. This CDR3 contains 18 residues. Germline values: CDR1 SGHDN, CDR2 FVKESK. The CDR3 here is CASSQDITGTGGSNEQFF. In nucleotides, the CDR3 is TGTGCCAGCAGCCAAGACATTACCGGGACAGGGGGTTCCAATGAGCAGTTCTTC.

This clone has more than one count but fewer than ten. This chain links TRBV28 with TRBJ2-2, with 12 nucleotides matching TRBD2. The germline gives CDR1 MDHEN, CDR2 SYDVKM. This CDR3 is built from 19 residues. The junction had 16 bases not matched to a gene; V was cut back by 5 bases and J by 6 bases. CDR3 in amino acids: CASSTDRIRLAGVAGELFF. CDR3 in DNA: TGTGCCAGCAGTACTGACAGGATAAGACTAGCGGGGGTGGCCGGGGAGCTGTTTTTT.

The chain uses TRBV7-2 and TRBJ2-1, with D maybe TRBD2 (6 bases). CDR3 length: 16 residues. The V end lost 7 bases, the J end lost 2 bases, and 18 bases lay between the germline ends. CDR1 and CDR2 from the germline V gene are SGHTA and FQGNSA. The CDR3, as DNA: TGTGCCAGCACGATCATGGGGGGACGAACCTACAATGAGCAGTTCTTC. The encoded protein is CASTIMGGRTYNEQFF.

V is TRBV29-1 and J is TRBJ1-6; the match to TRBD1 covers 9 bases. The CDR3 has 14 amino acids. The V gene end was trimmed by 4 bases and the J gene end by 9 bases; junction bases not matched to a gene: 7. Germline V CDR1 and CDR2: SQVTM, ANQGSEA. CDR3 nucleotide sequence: TGCAGCGTTGGAATGGGACAGGGAGTTTCACCCCTCCACTTT. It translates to CSVGMGQGVSPLHF.

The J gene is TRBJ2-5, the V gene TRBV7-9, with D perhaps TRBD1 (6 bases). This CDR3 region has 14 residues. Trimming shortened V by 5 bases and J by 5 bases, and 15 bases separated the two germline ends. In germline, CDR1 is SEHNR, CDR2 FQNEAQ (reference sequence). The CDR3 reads CASSPFRGLETQYF. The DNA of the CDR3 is TGTGCCAGCAGCCCGTTCAGGGGTCTGGAGACCCAGTACTTC.

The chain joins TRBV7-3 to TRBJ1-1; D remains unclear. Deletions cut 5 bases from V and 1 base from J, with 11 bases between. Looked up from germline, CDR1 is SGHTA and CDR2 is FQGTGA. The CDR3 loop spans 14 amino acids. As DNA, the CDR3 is TGTGCCAGCAGCACGACCCCAGGGAACACTGAAGCTTTCTTT. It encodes CASSTTPGNTEAFF.

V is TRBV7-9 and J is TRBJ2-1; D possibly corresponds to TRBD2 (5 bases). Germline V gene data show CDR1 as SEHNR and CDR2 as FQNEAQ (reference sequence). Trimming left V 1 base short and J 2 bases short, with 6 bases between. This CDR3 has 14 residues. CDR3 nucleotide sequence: TGTGCCAGCAGCTTAGTCGGGACCTACAATGAGCAGTTCTTC. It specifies CASSLVGTYNEQFF.

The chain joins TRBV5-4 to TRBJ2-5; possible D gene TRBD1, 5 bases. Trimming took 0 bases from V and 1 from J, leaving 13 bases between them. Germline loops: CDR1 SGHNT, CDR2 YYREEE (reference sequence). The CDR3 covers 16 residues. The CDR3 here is CASSLGTTIRQETQYF. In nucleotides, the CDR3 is TGTGCCAGCAGCTTGGGGACAACGATCCGCCAAGAGACCCAGTACTTC.

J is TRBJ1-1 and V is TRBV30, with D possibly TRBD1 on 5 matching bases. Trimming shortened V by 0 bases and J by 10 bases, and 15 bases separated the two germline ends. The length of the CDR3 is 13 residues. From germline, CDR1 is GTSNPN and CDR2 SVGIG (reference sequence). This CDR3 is CAWSVQDAGSAFF. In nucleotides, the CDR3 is TGTGCCTGGAGTGTACAGGATGCAGGGTCAGCTTTCTTT.

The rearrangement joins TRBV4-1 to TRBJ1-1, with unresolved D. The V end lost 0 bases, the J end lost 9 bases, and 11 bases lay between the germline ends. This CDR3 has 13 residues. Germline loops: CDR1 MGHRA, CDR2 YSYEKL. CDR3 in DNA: TGCGCCAGCAGCCAAGATCCCGGGGATAAAGCTTTCTTT. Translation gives CASSQDPGDKAFF.

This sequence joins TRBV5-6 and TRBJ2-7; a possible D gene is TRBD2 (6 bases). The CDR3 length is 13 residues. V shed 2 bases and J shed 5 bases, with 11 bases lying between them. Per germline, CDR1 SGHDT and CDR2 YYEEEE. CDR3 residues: CASSFRERDEQYF. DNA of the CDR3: TGTGCCAGCAGCTTTCGGGAGCGCGACGAGCAGTACTTC.

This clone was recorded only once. CDR3 region: CASSLGGVNTEAFF. The CDR3 DNA sequence: TGTGCCAGCAGCTTAGGGGGGGTGAACACTGAAGCTTTCTTT. The chain joins TRBV11-3 to TRBJ1-1, with a weak D call TRBD1 (5 bases). Germline CDR1 reads SGHNT; CDR2 reads YENEEA. The CDR3 contains 14 residues. With 1 base removed from V and 0 bases from J, the gap between germline ends came to 6 bases.

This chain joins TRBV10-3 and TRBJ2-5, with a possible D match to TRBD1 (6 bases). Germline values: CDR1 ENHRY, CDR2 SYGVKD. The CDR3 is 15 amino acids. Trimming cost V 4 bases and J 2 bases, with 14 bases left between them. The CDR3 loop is CAISGALRGQETQYF. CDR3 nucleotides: TGTGCCATCAGTGGGGCCCTGAGGGGGCAAGAGACCCAGTACTTC.

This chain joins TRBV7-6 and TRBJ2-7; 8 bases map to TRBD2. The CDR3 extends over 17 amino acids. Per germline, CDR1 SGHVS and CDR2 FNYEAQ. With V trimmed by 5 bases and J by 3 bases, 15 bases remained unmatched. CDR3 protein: CASSPKIKRERDYEQYF. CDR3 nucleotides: TGTGCCAGCAGCCCGAAGATCAAGCGGGAGAGAGACTACGAGCAGTACTTC.

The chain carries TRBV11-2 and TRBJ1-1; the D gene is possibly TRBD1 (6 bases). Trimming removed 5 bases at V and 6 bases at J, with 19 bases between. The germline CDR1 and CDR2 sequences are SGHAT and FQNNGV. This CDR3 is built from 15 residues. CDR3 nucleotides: TGTGCCAGCAGCCCCCTACAGGGAATGGACGCTGAAGCTTTCTTT. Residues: CASSPLQGMDAEAFF.

CDR3 in amino acids: CASSRRKGQGIEKLFF. The CDR3 DNA is TGCGCCAGCAGCCGCCGAAAGGGACAGGGAATTGAAAAACTGTTTTTT. The V gene is TRBV5-1, the J gene TRBJ1-4; 9 positions match TRBD1. Trimming took 4 bases from V and 7 from J; bases not matched to a gene: 11. Germline V gene sequence: CDR1 SGHRS, CDR2 YFSETQ. The CDR3 sequence is 16 residues long.

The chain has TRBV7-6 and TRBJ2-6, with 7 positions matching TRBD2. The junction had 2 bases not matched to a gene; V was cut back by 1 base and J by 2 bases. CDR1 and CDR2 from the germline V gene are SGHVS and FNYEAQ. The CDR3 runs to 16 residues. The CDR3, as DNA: TGTGCCAGCAGCTTAGGTGGGGGGGCTGGGGCCAACGTCCTGACTTTC. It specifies CASSLGGGAGANVLTF.